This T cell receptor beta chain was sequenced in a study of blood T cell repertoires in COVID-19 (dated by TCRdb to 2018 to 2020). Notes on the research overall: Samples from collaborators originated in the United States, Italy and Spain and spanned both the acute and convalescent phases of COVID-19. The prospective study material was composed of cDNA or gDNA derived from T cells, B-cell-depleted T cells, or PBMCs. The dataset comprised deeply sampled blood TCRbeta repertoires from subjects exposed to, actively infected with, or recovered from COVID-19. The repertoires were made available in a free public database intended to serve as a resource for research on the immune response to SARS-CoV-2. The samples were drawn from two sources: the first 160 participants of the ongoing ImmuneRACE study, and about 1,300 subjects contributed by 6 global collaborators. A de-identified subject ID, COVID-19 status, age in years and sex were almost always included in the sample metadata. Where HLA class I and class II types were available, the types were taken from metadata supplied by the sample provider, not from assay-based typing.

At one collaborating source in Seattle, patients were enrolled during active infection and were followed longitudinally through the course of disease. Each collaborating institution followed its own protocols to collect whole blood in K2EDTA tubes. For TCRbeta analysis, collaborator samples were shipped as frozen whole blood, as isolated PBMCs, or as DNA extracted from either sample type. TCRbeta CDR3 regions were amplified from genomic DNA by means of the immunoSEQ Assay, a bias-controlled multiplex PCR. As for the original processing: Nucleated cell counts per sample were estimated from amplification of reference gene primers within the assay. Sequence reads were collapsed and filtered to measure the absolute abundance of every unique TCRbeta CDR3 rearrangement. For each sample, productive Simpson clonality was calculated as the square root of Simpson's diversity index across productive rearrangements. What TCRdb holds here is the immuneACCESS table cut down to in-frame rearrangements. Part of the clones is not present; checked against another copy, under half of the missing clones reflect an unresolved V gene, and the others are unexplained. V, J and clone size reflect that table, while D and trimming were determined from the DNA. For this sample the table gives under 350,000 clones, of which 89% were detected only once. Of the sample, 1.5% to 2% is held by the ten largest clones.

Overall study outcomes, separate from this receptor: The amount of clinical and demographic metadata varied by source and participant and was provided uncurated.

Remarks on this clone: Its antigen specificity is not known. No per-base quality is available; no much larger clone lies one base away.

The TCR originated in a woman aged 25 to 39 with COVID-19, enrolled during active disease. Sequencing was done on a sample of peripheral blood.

The CDR3 protein: CASSLLGRGFGSDGYTF. The bases read TGTGCCAGCAGTTTGCTGGGGAGGGGGTTTGGATCGGATGGCTACACCTTC. Recombination connected TRBV27 to TRBJ1-2; a weak D assignment points to TRBD1 (6 bases agree). As encoded in the germline V gene (reference sequence), CDR1 is MNHEY while CDR2 is SMNVEV. From the cysteine up to the phenylalanine, the CDR3 has a length of 17 residues. Just CDR3 DNA is preserved here, 51 bases in frame from base 1. V is clipped by 3 bases and J by 6 bases, and the sequence between their germline boundaries is 23 bases long.